The 13 T cell receptor beta chains below were found in one sample sequenced in a study of cytomegalovirus exposure and HLA in healthy donors (dated by TCRdb to 2017 to 2019). Libraries were prepared through the immunoSEQ multiplex PCR assay. For the multiplex PCR, a mixture combining 60 forward primers for TCR Vbeta segments and 13 reverse primers for TCR Jbeta segments was used. The table was pulled from immuneACCESS by TCRdb, which kept in-frame rearrangements only. Such tables lose some clones; where checked, under half of the loss comes from unresolved V genes, and the rest has no known cause. The sample table records some 150,000 clones; about four fifths of these occur just once. The ten biggest clones cover 13% of the sample. The specimen was PBMCs. Receptors originate from a woman in her forties or fifties in good health and CMV-seronegative.

The chain couples TRBV5-4 to TRBJ2-2; a weak D match, TRBD1 (6 bases). The CDR3 covers 14 residues. From germline, CDR1 is SGHNT and CDR2 YYREEE (reference sequence). V lost 1 base to trimming and J lost 3 bases, with 7 bases between them. CDR3 region: CASSLTGYTGELFF. Written as DNA, the CDR3 is TGTGCCAGCAGCTTGACAGGGTACACCGGGGAGCTGTTTTTT. Based on the CDR3 plus reference TRBV5-4 and TRBJ2-2, the full variable domain is ETGVTQSPTHLIKTRGQQVTLRCSSQSGHNTVSWYQQALGQGPQFIFQYYREEENGRGNFPPRFSGLQFPNYSSELNVNALELDDSALYLCASSLTGYTGELFFGEGSRLTVL.

This chain connects TRBV27 to TRBJ2-7; the match to TRBD1 covers 7 bases. Germline V gene lookup returns CDR1 MNHEY and CDR2 SMNVEV (reference sequence). The CDR3 covers 16 residues. Germline trimming cut 6 bases from V and 0 bases from J; bases unmatched to any gene: 11. The CDR3: CASRPIWDRPSYEQYF. The DNA of the CDR3 is TGTGCCAGCAGACCCATATGGGACAGACCCTCCTACGAGCAGTACTTC.

The rearrangement links TRBV6-1 to TRBJ1-1; no definite D call. Germline assignment: CDR1 MNHNS and CDR2 SASEGT. Trimming stripped 7 bases from V and 4 bases from J, with 13 bases between. CDR3 length: 13 residues. This CDR3 reads CASIQAGVTEAFF. For the CDR3, the DNA is TGTGCCAGCATCCAGGCCGGGGTCACTGAAGCTTTCTTT.

V and J are TRBV7-9 and TRBJ1-1, with TRBD1 matching 8 bases. V was pared by 8 bases and J by 1 base, with 6 bases of the junction left unmatched. The germline V gene has CDR1 SEHNR and CDR2 FQNEAQ (reference sequence). The length of the CDR3 is 14 residues. The chain's CDR3 is CASATGAPNTEAFF. The CDR3 DNA follows: TGTGCCAGCGCGACAGGGGCCCCGAACACTGAAGCTTTCTTT.

V and J are TRBV7-2 and TRBJ2-7; TRBD2 agrees at 7 bases. Trimming at V came to 4 bases and at J to 1 base, leaving 13 bases not matched to a gene. CDR3 length equals 17 residues. The germline gives CDR1 SGHTA, CDR2 FQGNSA. The CDR3 reads CASSSQAIAGHSYEQYF. For the CDR3, the DNA is TGTGCCAGCAGCTCCCAAGCCATAGCGGGTCATTCCTACGAGCAGTACTTC.

This clone showed up just a few times. This chain connects TRBV9 to TRBJ2-3; tentatively, D is TRBD1 (5 bases). The germline V gene has CDR1 SGDLS and CDR2 YYNGEE. This CDR3 contains 15 residues. V gave up 4 bases and J gave up 1 base, with 13 bases separating them. CDR3 sequence reads: CASSLGGAGTDTQYF. DNA for the CDR3: TGTGCCAGCAGCCTGGGTGGGGCGGGCACAGATACGCAGTATTTT.

The gene calls are TRBV6-6 and TRBJ2-5; TRBD2 matches 13 bases. Germline values: CDR1 MNHNY, CDR2 SVGAGI (reference sequence). V shed 6 bases and J 3 bases; nucleotides not matched to a gene: 4. The CDR3 extends over 15 amino acids. The CDR3 DNA reads as TGTGCCAGCAGACGACTAGCGGGGGGCAAAGAGACCCAGTACTTC. The encoded protein is CASRRLAGGKETQYF.

The V call is TRBV5-1, the J call TRBJ1-4; D not resolved. This CDR3 has 14 amino acids. The germline V gene has CDR1 SGHRS and CDR2 YFSETQ. V dropped 4 bases and J dropped 5 bases, with 12 bases sitting between them. In nucleotides, the CDR3 is TGCGCCAGCAGCCCTGAGCGAGGAAATGAAAAACTGTTTTTT. Translating it yields CASSPERGNEKLFF.

This rearrangement joins TRBV9 to TRBJ2-3, with 7 bases lining up with TRBD2. After removal of 3 bases from V and 0 bases from J, the junction contained 1 base not matched to a gene. This CDR3 contains 14 residues. Germline V lookup: CDR1 SGDLS, CDR2 YYNGEE. CDR3 sequence: CASSGGLSTDTQYF. The DNA for the CDR3 is TGTGCCAGCAGCGGGGGACTAAGCACAGATACGCAGTATTTT.

This clone has just a few counts. The chain combines TRBV18 with TRBJ1-1; D uncertain. V was clipped by 3 bases and J by 1 base, with 27 bases between them. The CDR3 has 20 amino acids. CDR1 and CDR2 from the germline V gene are KGHSH and LQKENI. The CDR3, as DNA: TGTGCCAGCTCACCCTCCACGGGCTTTTCACGGACTAGTACGAACACTGAAGCTTTCTTT. Residues: CASSPSTGFSRTSTNTEAFF.

The chain is built from TRBV14 and TRBJ1-1, with a possible D match to TRBD1 (6 bases). The CDR3 length is 15 residues. The V and J ends lost 4 bases and 1 base respectively, with 13 bases between them. CDR1 SGHDN and CDR2 FVKESK come from the germline V gene. Here the CDR3 reads CASSPRSRGNTEAFF. CDR3 bases: TGTGCCAGCAGCCCAAGAAGCAGGGGGAACACTGAAGCTTTCTTT.

In its sample, this clone was seen a few times. This sequence joins TRBV25-1 and TRBJ2-7; 7 nucleotides line up with TRBD1. The ends lost 1 base at V and 3 bases at J; junction bases unmatched: 12. Germline CDR1 is MGHDK and CDR2 is SYGVNS. This CDR3 is built from 17 residues. The CDR3 loop reads CASSELLTGTEDYEQYF. The CDR3 DNA sequence: TGTGCCAGCAGTGAATTACTCACAGGGACAGAGGACTACGAGCAGTACTTC.

The chain has TRBV30 and TRBJ2-1; 9 nucleotides agree with TRBD1. CDR1 and CDR2 from the germline V gene are GTSNPN and SVGIG (reference sequence). CDR3 length equals 15 residues. Germline trimming cut 8 bases from V and 3 bases from J; bases unmatched to any gene: 11. CDR3 sequence (DNA): TGTGCCGGGACAAGAGGGACAGGGTTCTACAATGAGCAGTTCTTC. Translated: CAGTRGTGFYNEQFF.